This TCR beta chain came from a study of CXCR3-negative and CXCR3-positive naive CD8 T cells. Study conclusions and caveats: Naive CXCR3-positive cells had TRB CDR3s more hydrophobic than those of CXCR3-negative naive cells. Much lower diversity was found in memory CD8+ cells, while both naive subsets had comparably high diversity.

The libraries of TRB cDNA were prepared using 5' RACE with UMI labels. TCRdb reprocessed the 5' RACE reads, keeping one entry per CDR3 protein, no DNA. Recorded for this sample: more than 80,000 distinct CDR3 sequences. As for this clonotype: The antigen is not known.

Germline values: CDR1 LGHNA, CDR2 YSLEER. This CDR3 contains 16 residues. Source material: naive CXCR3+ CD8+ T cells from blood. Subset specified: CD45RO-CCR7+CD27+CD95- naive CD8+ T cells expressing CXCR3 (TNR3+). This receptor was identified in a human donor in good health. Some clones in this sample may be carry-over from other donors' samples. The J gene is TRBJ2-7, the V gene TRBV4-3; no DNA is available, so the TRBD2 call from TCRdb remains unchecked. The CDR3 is CASSQDSGTRVYEQYF.